The T cell receptor (beta chain) described here comes from a study of blood T cell repertoires in COVID-19. For the study at large: Sites in the United States, Italy and Spain provided acute and convalescent COVID-19 samples. T cells, B-cell-depleted T cells, or PBMCs supplied cDNA or gDNA.

The V segment lost 3 bases and the J segment 5 bases; nucleotides outside the gene matches: 6. The germline V gene has CDR1 KGHSH and CDR2 LQKENI. The CDR3 spans 15 residues. Authors' processing steps: For nucleated cells, counts were estimated from reference gene primer amplification. Using immunoSEQ multiplex PCR, the repertoire was profiled, and TCRdb retains in-frame clones only, with some absent. The DNA was the basis for D and trimming; V, J and clone size are from that table. The top ten clones hold 5.5% to 7% of a sample with approximately 210,000 clones, roughly 88% of them seen once. J is TRBJ2-2 and V is TRBV18; 7 nucleotides agree with TRBD2. Sequencing used peripheral blood. The sequence was collected from a woman in her 40s who had recovered from COVID-19. CDR3 in DNA: TGTGCCAGCTCACCTAATCAAGCGGGGACCGGGGAGCTGTTTTTT. It translates to CASSPNQAGTGELFF.